This TCR beta chain was identified in a study of blood T cell repertoires in COVID-19. Study information: Acute and convalescent COVID-19 specimens originated in the United States, Italy and Spain. Sources were T cells, B-cell-depleted T cells, or PBMCs; the material itself was cDNA or gDNA.

The CDR3 covers 11 residues. The V and J ends lost 8 bases and 6 bases, in that order; junction bases with no gene match: 3. Per the germline V gene, CDR1 is SGHTA and CDR2 is FQGNSA. In the original workflow: Nucleated cell number was recorded as an estimate derived from reference gene primer amplification. The data were produced by immunoSEQ multiplex PCR, yet TCRdb's version contains in-frame clones alone and is incomplete. The DNA was the basis for D and trimming; V, J and clone size are from that table. The sample yields around 190,000 clones, around 90% seen once. Material for sequencing was peripheral blood. The sequence was obtained from a human donor in a cohort sampled during active COVID-19. V is TRBV7-2 and J is TRBJ1-2, with TRBD1 matching 7 bases. The CDR3 sequence is CASSGTDGYTF. Written as DNA, the CDR3 is TGTGCCAGCTCCGGGACAGATGGCTACACCTTC. The full variable domain, in which reference TRBV7-2 and TRBJ1-2 provide the parts outside the CDR3, is GAGVSQSPSNKVTEKGKDVELRCDPISGHTALYWYRQSLGQGLEFLIYFQGNSAPDKSGLPSDRFSAERTGGSVSTLTIQRTQQEDSAVYLCASSGTDGYTFGSGTRLTVV.